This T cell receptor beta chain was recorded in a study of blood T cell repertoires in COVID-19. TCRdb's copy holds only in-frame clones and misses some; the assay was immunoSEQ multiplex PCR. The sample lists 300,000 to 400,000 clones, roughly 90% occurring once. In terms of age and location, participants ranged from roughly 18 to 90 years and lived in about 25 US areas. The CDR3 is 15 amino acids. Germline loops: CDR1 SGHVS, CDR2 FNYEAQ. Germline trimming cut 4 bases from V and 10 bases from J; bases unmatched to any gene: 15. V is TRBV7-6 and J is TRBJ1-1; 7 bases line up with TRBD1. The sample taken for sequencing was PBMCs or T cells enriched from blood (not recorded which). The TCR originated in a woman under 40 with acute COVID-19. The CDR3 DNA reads TGTGCCAGCAGCTCCAGTGAGGGGGCGAGGAGGTTAGCTTTCTTT. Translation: CASSSSEGARRLAFF.